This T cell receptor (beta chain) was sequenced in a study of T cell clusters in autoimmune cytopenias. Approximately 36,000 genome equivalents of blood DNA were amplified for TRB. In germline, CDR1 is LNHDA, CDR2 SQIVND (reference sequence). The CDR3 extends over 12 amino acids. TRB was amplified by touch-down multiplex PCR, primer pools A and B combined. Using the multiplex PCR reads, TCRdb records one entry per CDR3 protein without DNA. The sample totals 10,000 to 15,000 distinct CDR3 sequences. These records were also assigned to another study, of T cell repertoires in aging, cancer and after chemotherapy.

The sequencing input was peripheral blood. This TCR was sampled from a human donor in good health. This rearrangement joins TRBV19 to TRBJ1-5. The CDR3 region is CASSLGSQPQHF.